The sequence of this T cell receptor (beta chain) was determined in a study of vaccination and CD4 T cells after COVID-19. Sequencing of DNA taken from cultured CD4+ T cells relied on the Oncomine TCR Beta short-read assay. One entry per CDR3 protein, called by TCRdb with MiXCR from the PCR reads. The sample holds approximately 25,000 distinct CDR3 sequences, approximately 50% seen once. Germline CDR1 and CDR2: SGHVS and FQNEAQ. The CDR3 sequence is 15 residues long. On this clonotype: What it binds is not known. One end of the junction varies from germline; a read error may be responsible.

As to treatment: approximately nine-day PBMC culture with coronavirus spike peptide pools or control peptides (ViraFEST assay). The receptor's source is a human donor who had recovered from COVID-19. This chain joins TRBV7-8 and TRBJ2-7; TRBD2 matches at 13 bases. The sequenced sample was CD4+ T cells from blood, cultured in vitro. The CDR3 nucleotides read TGTGCCAGCAGCCCAACTAGCGGGGGGGCCTACGAGCAGTGCTTC. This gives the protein CASSPTSGGAYEQCF. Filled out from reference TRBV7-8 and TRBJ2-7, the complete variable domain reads GAGVSQSPRYKVAKRGQDVALRCDPISGHVSLFWYQQALGQGPEFLTYFQNEAQLDKSGLPSDRFFAERPEGSVSTLKIQRTQQEDSAVYLCASSPTSGGAYEQCFGPGTRLTVT.